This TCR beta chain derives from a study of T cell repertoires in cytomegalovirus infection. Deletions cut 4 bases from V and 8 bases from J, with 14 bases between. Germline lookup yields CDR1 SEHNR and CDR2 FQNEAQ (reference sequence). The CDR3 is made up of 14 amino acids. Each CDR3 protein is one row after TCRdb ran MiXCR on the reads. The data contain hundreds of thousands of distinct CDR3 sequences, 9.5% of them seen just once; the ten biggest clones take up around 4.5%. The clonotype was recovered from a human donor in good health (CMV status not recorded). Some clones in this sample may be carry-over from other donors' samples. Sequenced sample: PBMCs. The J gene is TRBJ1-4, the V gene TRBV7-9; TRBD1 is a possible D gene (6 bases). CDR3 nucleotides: TGTGCCAGCAGCTCATCGGGGGCAAAGGAAAAACTGTTTTTT. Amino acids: CASSSSGAKEKLFF.